The T cell receptor beta chain described here comes from a study of Ad26.COV2.S vaccination and SARS-CoV-2 variants. Study overall: Ad26.COV2.S was injected intramuscularly once or twice, 56 days apart. Study-level points and caveats: Placebo recipients trailed vaccine recipients in spike-specific TCR breadth.

Germline V gene lookup returns CDR1 KGHSH and CDR2 LQKENI. Trimming took 2 bases from V and 5 from J, leaving 9 bases between them. This CDR3 has 13 residues. TCRdb keeps only in-frame clones here, not all; method: immunoSEQ multiplex PCR. The profile shows over 250,000 clones, over 75% of them singletons. With respect to this clone: The antigen is undetermined.

Treatment denoted: some 19 received Ad26.COV2.S at low or high dose, single or two shots; about 5 received placebo; per-sample allocation not given. Repertoires come from day 63 after the first vaccine or placebo injection. The vaccine delivered Wuhan-strain SARS-CoV-2 spike through an Ad26 vector. The sequencing used peripheral blood, collected in a trial of Ad26.COV2.S vaccine versus placebo. The chain couples TRBV18 to TRBJ1-1; perhaps TRBD1 as D (5 bases). The source is a person between 18 and 59 years old who received the Ad26.COV2.S COVID-19 vaccine or a placebo. The CDR3: CASSPTGGTEAFF. Here the CDR3 DNA reads TGTGCCAGCTCACCAACGGGGGGGACTGAAGCTTTCTTT.